The 20 T cell receptor beta chains given below trace back to one sample, sequenced in a study of identical twins. TCRdb re-called the 5' RACE reads through MiXCR, storing one row per CDR3 protein. Here the sample spans approximately 600,000 distinct CDR3 sequences, about 7.1% being singletons. The sample was also linked to a second study, of yellow fever vaccine responses in identical twins.

The material sequenced was PBMCs. The receptors come from a woman under 30 in good health.

Comments on this clonotype: One end of the junction is discordant with germline, which a read error may explain. DNA for the CDR3: TGTGCCAGCAGCGAACGACAGGCCTTC. Amino acids: CASSERQAF. The chain links TRBV2 to TRBJ1-2, with D tentatively TRBD1 (6 bases). CDR1 is SNHLY, CDR2 FYNNEI, per germline. The CDR3 contains 9 residues.

This clonotype was counted between two and nine times. This chain joins TRBV2 and TRBJ1-5, with D perhaps matching TRBD1 (6 bases). V lost 1 base and J lost 3, with 10 bases in between. This CDR3 is built from 15 residues. Germline V gene data show CDR1 as SNHLY and CDR2 as FYNNEI. The CDR3 sequence is CASSEGGAANQPQHF. The CDR3 DNA follows: TGTGCCAGCAGTGAAGGGGGGGCGGCCAATCAGCCCCAGCATTTT.

The rearrangement links TRBV27 to TRBJ2-3, with D possibly being TRBD2 (6 bases). CDR3 length: 15 residues. Per the germline V gene, CDR1 is MNHEY and CDR2 is SMNVEV (reference sequence). V was pared by 5 bases and J by 2 bases, with 14 bases between. The CDR3 loop is CASSTHSGNTDTQYF. The CDR3 DNA follows: TGTGCCAGCAGTACGCATAGCGGAAACACAGATACGCAGTATTTT.

This clonotype was seen a handful of times. The CDR3 region has the DNA TGCGCCAGCAGCACTGACAGGGCAGGTTCACCCCTCCACTTT. The encoded protein is CASSTDRAGSPLHF. The chain links TRBV5-1 to TRBJ1-6; 7 bases are a match to TRBD1. The germline V gene has CDR1 SGHRS and CDR2 YFSETQ. V shed 4 bases, J shed 9 bases, and the junction held 7 bases outside the gene matches. The length of the CDR3 is 14 residues.

This clonotype showed up just a few times. The chain employs TRBV6-5 and TRBJ2-4; D is undetermined. CDR1 is MNHEY, CDR2 SVGAGI, per germline. The CDR3 runs 15 residues. V lost 0 bases, J lost 2 bases, and 8 bases lay in between. The CDR3 nucleotides are TGTGCCAGCAGTTACTCTGGGGTTTCCAAAAACATTCAGTACTTC. Residues: CASSYSGVSKNIQYF.

This clonotype was recorded many times. The chain uses TRBV10-3 and TRBJ2-1, with 11 bases lining up with TRBD1. V lost 6 bases and J lost 8; bases outside the gene matches: 6. Germline CDR1 ENHRY, CDR2 SYGVKD. This CDR3 spans 14 amino acids. CDR3 residues: CAIRPGQGVDEQFF. The CDR3 DNA reads TGTGCCATCAGACCGGGACAGGGGGTCGATGAGCAGTTCTTC.

This rearrangement joins TRBV7-6 to TRBJ2-5, with a possible D match to TRBD1 (5 bases). The CDR3 loop spans 16 amino acids. Germline V lookup: CDR1 SGHVS, CDR2 FNYEAQ. Trimming took 2 bases from V and 4 from J, leaving 17 bases between them. The CDR3 DNA reads TGTGCCAGCAGCTTAATCCCCCAGGGTCTGATAGAGACCCAGTACTTC. It yields the protein CASSLIPQGLIETQYF.

This clonotype has only a few counts. V gene TRBV12-3 or TRBV12-4 combines with J gene TRBJ2-1, with D hard to call. V lost 1 base, J lost 5 bases, and 9 bases lay in between. The CDR3 covers 14 residues. The CDR3 loop is CASSLDGVNNEQFF. In DNA, the CDR3 is TGTGCCAGCAGTTTAGACGGAGTTAACAATGAGCAGTTCTTC.

This clonotype was observed a handful of times. The chain carries TRBV24-1 and TRBJ2-6; either TRBD1 or TRBD2 may fit D (5 bases each). Trimming left V 3 bases short and J 13 bases short, with 21 bases between. The V gene's germline CDR1 is KGHDR and CDR2 SFDVKD. This CDR3 region has 16 residues. CDR3 protein: CATSDPAKGPEGVLTF. The CDR3 nucleotides are TGTGCCACCAGTGATCCCGCCAAGGGGCCCGAGGGAGTCCTGACTTTC.

V usage is TRBV7-9 and J usage is TRBJ2-2; D might be TRBD2 (6 bases). CDR1 is SEHNR and CDR2 is FQNEAQ in the germline V gene (reference sequence). Trimming cost V 5 bases and J 8 bases, with 15 bases left between them. This CDR3 region has 14 residues. CDR3 sequence: CASSPSTSPGELFF. CDR3 bases: TGTGCCAGCAGCCCGTCGACTAGTCCTGGGGAGCTGTTTTTT.

This clonotype has ten or more counts. This chain uses TRBV6-1 with TRBJ1-5; D is unresolved. The germline V gene has CDR1 MNHNS and CDR2 SASEGT. The CDR3 extends over 9 amino acids. V lost 9 bases and J 12 bases, leaving 9 bases between the germline ends. The CDR3 spells CASGWVQHF. The DNA for the CDR3 is TGTGCCAGTGGATGGGTCCAGCATTTT.

The genes are TRBV4-2 and TRBJ2-3, with 7 bases aligning to TRBD2. The CDR3 sequence is 22 residues long. The V and J ends lost 4 bases and 5 bases, in that order; junction bases with no gene match: 30. Germline V gene lookup returns CDR1 LGHNA and CDR2 YNFKEQ. CDR3 DNA: TGTGCCAGCAGCCGAAGAATCCTCATCCTCCCCGGGACTATGGGGTCAGGAGATACGCAGTATTTT. This sequence encodes CASSRRILILPGTMGSGDTQYF.

This clonotype was recorded a few times. V gene TRBV5-1 combines with J gene TRBJ2-4; the D is unclear. This CDR3 is built from 16 residues. Trimming pared 0 bases from V and 1 base from J, leaving 11 bases between. Germline lookup yields CDR1 SGHRS and CDR2 YFSETQ. CDR3 in amino acids: CASSLGGYTAKNIQYF. The CDR3 DNA is TGCGCCAGCAGCTTGGGCGGCTACACTGCCAAAAACATTCAGTACTTC.

This clonotype was recorded a few times. The chain combines TRBV5-1 with TRBJ2-5; possibly TRBD1 or TRBD2 for D (5 bases each). The V gene lost 0 bases and the J gene lost 3 bases, with 15 bases spanning the gap. Germline values: CDR1 SGHRS, CDR2 YFSETQ. The CDR3 length is 16 residues. The CDR3 bases are TGCGCCAGCAGCTTGGTTCAGATGGGACGTGAAGAGACCCAGTACTTC. Translated: CASSLVQMGREETQYF.

V and J are TRBV5-1 and TRBJ1-4; D uncertain. Germline V gene sequence: CDR1 SGHRS, CDR2 YFSETQ. Trimming cost V 0 bases and J 0 bases, with 6 bases left between them. This CDR3 region has 15 residues. Written as DNA, the CDR3 is TGCGCCAGCAGCTTGGGACATTCAACTAATGAAAAACTGTTTTTT. Its protein is CASSLGHSTNEKLFF.

This clonotype was counted many times. In nucleotides, the CDR3 is TGTGCCAGCAGTCCGAAAACGCCGGGACAGGGGGTAAAGCAGTTCTTC. Protein sequence: CASSPKTPGQGVKQFF. J is TRBJ2-1 and V is TRBV6-1; 11 bases agree with TRBD1. After removal of 5 bases from V and 11 bases from J, the junction contained 14 bases not matched to a gene. Looked up from germline, CDR1 is MNHNS and CDR2 is SASEGT. This CDR3 has 16 amino acids.

This clonotype came up many times. The rearrangement links TRBV29-1 to TRBJ2-7; D gene unclear. Germline V gives CDR1 SQVTM, CDR2 ANQGSEA. V lost 4 bases and J 4 bases, leaving 8 bases between the germline ends. This CDR3 is built from 11 residues. CDR3 in DNA: TGCAGCGTTGTGCTACAGTACGAGCAGTACGTC. Translating it yields CSVVLQYEQYV.

The table lists this clonotype with a few counts. The chain is built from TRBV28 and TRBJ2-1; 9 bases match TRBD2. The CDR3 runs 16 residues. Germline CDR1 and CDR2: MDHEN and SYDVKM. The V segment lost 5 bases and the J segment 3 bases; nucleotides outside the gene matches: 8. This chain's CDR3 is CASSPPSSGIYNEQFF. CDR3 DNA sequence: TGTGCCAGCAGTCCCCCTTCTAGCGGGATCTACAATGAGCAGTTCTTC.

There are many counts of this clonotype. The chain employs TRBV15 and TRBJ1-1; TRBD1 matches 8 bases. V shed 6 bases and J 6 bases; nucleotides not matched to a gene: 6. This CDR3 comprises 13 residues. Germline V lookup: CDR1 LNHNV, CDR2 YYDKDF (reference sequence). CDR3 sequence: CATRAQGVPEAFF. In DNA form, the CDR3 reads TGTGCCACCAGAGCACAGGGGGTCCCTGAAGCTTTCTTT. Using reference TRBV15 and TRBJ1-1 for the parts outside the CDR3, the full variable domain is DAMVIQNPRYQVTQFGKPVTLSCSQTLNHNVMYWYQQKSSQAPKLLFHYYDKDFNNEADTPDNFQSRRPNTSFCFLDIRSPGLGDTAMYLCATRAQGVPEAFFGQGTRLTVV.

The gene calls are TRBV7-9 and TRBJ2-7; D is unclear. This CDR3 is 14 amino acids long. Trimming removed 1 base from V and 6 bases from J, with 13 bases in between. The germline gives CDR1 SEHNR, CDR2 FQNEAQ (reference sequence). CDR3 region: CASSLGPFPSEQYF. CDR3 nucleotides: TGTGCCAGCAGCTTAGGGCCCTTTCCGTCCGAGCAGTACTTC.